The clone carrying this TCR beta chain was found a few times. Its antigen is unknown. This sample stems from a study of blood T cells in healthy people across ages. Study information: Template switching retrieved approximately one barcoded beta molecule for each two T cells.

Through a sample-barcoded 5' primer and a J-beta primer mix, a second PCR was run for roughly 7 to 11 cycles. Individual samples furnished no less than 3 million CDR3-containing paired-end reads apiece. MiXCR, run by TCRdb on the 5' RACE reads, gives a single entry per CDR3 protein. The sample lists under 950,000 distinct CDR3 sequences; over 20% were seen once. The CDR3 runs 15 residues. Germline V gene data show CDR1 as LGHNA and CDR2 as YNFKEQ. With 7 bases clipped from V and 4 bases from J, the junction kept 9 bases outside the gene matches. Study results and limitations: Diversity of TCR beta per million T cells declined in a roughly linear way with age.

Sequencing used blood. The V gene is TRBV4-2, the J gene TRBJ1-2, with TRBD1 identical over 10 bases. The TCR sequence derives from a man between 65 and 85 years old in good health. As DNA, the CDR3 is TGTGCCAGCAAGGAAGACAGGGGGCGCTCCTATGGCTACACCTTC. It specifies CASKEDRGRSYGYTF.